This T cell receptor (beta chain) was documented in a study of T cells in Graves' hyperthyroidism and ophthalmopathy. Study background: Once the initial diagnosis was made, peripheral blood was obtained before any treatment.

Over 18 months, lack of ophthalmopathy progression marked Graves' hyperthyroidism as stable. Not enrolled were patients with uncontrolled infection, other autoimmune disease, pregnancy or lactation. Study-level findings and limits: Blood samples included most of the expanded thyroid clonotypes exceeding 0.001.

This clonotype was observed a handful of times. Its cognate antigen is unknown. The junction had 7 bases not matched to a gene; V was cut back by 4 bases and J by 11 bases. The CDR3 length is 12 residues. What was amplified from RNA transcripts were TCR beta CDR3 regions. The primer set for the first-round RT-PCR of the TCR CDR3 was HTBI. A single record per CDR3 protein comes from TCRdb applying MiXCR to the multiplex PCR reads. The sample lists hundreds of thousands of distinct CDR3 sequences; 25% were seen once. The sequence derives from a middle-aged man with Graves' hyperthyroidism. Source material: blood. The chain combines TRBV12-3 or TRBV12-4 with TRBJ1-2; TRBD1 aligns across 7 bases. CDR3 sequence: CASSSDRFSYTF. DNA for the CDR3: TGTGCCAGCAGTTCGGACAGGTTCAGTTACACCTTC.